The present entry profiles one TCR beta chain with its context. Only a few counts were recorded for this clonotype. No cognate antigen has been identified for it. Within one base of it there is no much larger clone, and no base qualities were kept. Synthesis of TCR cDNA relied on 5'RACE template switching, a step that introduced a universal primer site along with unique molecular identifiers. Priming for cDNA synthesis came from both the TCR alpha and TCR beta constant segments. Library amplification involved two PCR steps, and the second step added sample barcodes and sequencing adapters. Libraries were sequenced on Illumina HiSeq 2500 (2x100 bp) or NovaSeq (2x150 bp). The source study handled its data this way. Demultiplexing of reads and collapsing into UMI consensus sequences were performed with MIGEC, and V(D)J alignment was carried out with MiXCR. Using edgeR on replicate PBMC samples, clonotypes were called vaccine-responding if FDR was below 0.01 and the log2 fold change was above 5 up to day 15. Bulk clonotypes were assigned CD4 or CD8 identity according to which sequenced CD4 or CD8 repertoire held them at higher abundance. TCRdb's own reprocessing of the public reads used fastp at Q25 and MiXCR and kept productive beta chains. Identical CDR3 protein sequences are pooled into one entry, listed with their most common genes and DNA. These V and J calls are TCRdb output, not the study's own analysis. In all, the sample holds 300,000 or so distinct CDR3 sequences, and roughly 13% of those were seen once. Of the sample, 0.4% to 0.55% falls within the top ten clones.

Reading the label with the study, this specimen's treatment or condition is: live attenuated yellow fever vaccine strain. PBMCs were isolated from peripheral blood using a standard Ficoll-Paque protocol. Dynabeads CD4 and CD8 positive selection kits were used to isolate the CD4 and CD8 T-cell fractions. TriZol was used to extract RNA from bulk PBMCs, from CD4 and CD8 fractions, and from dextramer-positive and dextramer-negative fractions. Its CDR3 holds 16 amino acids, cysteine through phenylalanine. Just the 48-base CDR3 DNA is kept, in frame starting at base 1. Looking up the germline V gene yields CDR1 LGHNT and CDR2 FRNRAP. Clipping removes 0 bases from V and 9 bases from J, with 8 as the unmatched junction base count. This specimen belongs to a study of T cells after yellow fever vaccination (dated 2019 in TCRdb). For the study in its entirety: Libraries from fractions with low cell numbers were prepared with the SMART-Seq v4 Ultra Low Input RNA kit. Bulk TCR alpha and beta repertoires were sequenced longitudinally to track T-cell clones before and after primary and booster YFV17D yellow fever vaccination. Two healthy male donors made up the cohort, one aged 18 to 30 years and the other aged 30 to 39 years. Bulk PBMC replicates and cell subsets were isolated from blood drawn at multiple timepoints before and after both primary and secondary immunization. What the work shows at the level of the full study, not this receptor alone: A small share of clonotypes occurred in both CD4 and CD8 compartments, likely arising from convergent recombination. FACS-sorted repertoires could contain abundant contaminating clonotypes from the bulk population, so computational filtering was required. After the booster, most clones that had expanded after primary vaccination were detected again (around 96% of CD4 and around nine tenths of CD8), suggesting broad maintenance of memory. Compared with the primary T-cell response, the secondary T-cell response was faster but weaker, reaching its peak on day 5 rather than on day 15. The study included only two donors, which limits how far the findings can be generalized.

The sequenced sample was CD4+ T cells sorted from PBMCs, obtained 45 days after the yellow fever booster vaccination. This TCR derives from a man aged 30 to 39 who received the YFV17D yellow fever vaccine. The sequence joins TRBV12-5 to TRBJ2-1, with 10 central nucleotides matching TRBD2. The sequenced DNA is TGTGCTAGTGGTTTGGTACGCAGCGGGAGGGAAGTTGAGCAGTTCTTC. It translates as CASGLVRSGREVEQFF.